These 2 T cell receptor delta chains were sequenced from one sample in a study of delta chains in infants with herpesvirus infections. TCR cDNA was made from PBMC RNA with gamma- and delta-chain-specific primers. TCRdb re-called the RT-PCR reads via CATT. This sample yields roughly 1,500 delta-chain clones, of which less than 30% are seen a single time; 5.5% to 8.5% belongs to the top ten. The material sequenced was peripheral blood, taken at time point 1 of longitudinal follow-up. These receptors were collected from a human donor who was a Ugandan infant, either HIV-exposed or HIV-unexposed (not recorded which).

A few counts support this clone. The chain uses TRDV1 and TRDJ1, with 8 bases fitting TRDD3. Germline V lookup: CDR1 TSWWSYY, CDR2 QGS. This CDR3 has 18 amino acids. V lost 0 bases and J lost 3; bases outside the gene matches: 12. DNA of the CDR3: TGTGCTCTTGGGGAACTTGGGTATGGGATACGCGAAGCCGATAAACTCATCTTT. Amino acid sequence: CALGELGYGIREADKLIF.

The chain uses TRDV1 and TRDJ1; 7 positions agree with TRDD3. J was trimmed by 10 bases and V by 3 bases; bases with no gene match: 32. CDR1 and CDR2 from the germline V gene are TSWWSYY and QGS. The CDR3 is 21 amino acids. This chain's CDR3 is CALGDQTPLTWGDAGPRRLIF. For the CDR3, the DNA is TGTGCTCTTGGGGATCAAACCCCCCTAACGTGGGGGGATGCGGGGCCTCGAAGACTCATCTTT.